This T cell receptor (beta chain) emerged from a study of T cells in Graves' hyperthyroidism and ophthalmopathy. Study-level findings and limits: Ophthalmopathy, as predicted by the model, came a median around 6 months after the prediction. Stable hyperthyroidism was told apart from ophthalmopathy by a model built on 13 V-J features.

A word on this clonotype: Its antigen is not known.

The CDR3 is 15 residues long. V lost 2 bases and J lost 2, with 7 bases in between. Germline V gene lookup returns CDR1 KGHSH and CDR2 LQKENI. Authors of the study amplified TCR beta CDR3 regions from RNA transcripts. A set of HTBI primers served as the primers for a first-round RT-PCR of the TCR CDR3. Each CDR3 protein is one row after TCRdb ran MiXCR on the multiplex PCR reads. Of fewer than 900,000 distinct CDR3 sequences listed, approximately 16% are singletons. The TCR comes from a man younger than 35 with Graves' hyperthyroidism. Material: blood. The V gene is TRBV18, the J gene TRBJ2-6, with D maybe TRBD2 (6 bases). The CDR3 loop reads CASSPERAGANVLTF. Here the CDR3 DNA reads TGTGCCAGCTCACCAGAGCGGGCTGGGGCCAACGTCCTGACTTTC.